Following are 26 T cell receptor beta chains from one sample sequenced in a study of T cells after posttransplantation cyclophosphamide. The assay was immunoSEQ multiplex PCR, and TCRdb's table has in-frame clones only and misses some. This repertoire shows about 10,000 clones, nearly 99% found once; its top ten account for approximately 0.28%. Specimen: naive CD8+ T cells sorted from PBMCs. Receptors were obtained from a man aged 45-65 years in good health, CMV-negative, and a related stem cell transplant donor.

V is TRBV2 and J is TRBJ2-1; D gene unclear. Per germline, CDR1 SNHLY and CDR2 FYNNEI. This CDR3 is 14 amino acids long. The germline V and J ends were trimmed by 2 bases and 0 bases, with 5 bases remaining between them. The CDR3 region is CASSELSSYNEQFF. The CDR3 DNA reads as TGTGCCAGCAGTGAACTCTCCTCCTACAATGAGCAGTTCTTC.

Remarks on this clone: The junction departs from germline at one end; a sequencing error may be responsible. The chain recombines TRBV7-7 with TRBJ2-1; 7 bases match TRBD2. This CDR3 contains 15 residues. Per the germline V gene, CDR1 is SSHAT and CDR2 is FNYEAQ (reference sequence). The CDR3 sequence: CASSLTASGYNEQFF. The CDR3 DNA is TGTGCTAGCAGCTTAACGGCTAGCGGATACAATGAGCAGTTCTTC.

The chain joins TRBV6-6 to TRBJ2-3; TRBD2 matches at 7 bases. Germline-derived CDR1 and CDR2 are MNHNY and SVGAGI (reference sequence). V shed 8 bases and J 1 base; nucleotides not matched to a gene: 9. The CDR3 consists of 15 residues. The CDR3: CASLGGGEGTDTQYF. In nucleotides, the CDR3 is TGTGCCAGCCTTGGCGGGGGAGAGGGCACAGATACGCAGTATTTT.

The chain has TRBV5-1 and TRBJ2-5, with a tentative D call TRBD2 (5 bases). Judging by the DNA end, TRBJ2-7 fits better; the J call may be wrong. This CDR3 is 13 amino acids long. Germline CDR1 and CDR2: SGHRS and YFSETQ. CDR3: CASTLGSSYEQYF. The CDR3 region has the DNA TGCGCCAGCACCCTAGGGAGCTCCTACGAGCAGTACTTC.

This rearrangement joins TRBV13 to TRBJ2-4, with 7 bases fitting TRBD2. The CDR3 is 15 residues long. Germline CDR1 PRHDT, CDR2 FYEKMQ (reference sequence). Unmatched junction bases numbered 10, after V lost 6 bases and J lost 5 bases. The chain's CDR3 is CASSFSAGEQNIQYF. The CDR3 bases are TGTGCCAGCAGTTTCTCCGCGGGAGAGCAAAACATTCAGTACTTC.

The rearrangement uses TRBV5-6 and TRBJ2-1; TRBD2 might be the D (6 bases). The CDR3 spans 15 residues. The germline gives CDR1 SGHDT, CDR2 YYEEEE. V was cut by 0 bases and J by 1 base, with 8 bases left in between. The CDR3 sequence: CASSLAGTSYNEQFF. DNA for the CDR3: TGTGCCAGCAGCTTGGCTGGGACTTCCTACAATGAGCAGTTCTTC.

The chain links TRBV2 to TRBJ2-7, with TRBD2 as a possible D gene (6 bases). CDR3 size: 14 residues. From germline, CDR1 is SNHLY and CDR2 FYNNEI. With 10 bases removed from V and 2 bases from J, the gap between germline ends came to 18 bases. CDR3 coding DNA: TGTGCCATCGACGGGGCTAGCGATACCTACGAGCAGTACTTC. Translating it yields CAIDGASDTYEQYF.

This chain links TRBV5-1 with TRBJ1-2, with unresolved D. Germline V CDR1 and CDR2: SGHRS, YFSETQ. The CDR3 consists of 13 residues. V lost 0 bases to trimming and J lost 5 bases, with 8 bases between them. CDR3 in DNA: TGCGCCAGCAGCTTGGACAGTCCTTATGGCTACACCTTC. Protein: CASSLDSPYGYTF.

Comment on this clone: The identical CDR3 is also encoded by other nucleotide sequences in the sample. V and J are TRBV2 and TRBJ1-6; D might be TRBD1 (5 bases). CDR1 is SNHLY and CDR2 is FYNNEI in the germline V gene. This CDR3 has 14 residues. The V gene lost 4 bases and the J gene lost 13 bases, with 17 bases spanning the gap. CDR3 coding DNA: TGTGCCAGCAGTGGTGGGCAGGGAGGTTCCCCCCTCCACTTT. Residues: CASSGGQGGSPLHF.

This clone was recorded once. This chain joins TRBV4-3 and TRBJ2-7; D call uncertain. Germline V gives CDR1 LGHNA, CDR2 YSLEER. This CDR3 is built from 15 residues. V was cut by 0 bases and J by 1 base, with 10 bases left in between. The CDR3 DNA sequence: TGCGCCAGCAGCCAAGATCGACACGCGTCCTACGAGCAGTACTTC. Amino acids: CASSQDRHASYEQYF.

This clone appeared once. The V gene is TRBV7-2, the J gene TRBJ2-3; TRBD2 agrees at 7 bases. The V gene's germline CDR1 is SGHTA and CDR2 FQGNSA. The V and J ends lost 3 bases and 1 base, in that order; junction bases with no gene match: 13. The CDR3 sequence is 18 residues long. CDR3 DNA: TGTGCCAGCAGCTTTGAGCCTCTTGGGCTAGCGGGCACAGATACGCAGTATTTT. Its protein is CASSFEPLGLAGTDTQYF.

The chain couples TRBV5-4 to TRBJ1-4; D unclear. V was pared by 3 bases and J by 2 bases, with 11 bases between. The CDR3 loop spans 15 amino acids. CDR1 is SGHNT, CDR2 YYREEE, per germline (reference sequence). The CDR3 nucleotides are TGTGCCAGCAGCTCCGGGATGACGACTAATGAAAAACTGTTTTTT. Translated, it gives CASSSGMTTNEKLFF.

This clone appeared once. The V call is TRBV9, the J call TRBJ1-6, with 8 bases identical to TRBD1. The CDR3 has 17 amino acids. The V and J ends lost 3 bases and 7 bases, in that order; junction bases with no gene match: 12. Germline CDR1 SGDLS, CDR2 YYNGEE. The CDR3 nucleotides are TGTGCCAGCAGCGCCAAAGAAAGGACAGGGAGCAATTCACCCCTCCACTTT. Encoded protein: CASSAKERTGSNSPLHF. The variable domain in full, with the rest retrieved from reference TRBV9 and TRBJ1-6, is DSGVTQTPKHLITATGQRVTLRCSPRSGDLSVYWYQQSLDQGLQFLIQYYNGEERAKGNILERFSAQQFPDLHSELNLSSLELGDSALYFCASSAKERTGSNSPLHFGNGTRLTVT.

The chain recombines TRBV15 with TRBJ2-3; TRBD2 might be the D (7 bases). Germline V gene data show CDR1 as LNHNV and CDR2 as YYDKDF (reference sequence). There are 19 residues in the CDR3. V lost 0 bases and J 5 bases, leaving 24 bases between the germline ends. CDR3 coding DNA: TGTGCCACCAGCAGAGAAGGGGCTATAGTCGGGGGGCAGGGAGATACGCAGTATTTT. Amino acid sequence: CATSREGAIVGGQGDTQYF.

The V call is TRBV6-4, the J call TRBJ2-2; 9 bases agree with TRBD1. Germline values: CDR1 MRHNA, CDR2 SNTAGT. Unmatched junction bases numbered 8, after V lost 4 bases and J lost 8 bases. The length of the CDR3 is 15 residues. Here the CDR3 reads CASSVQQGATGELFF. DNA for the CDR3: TGTGCCAGCAGTGTGCAACAGGGGGCAACGGGGGAGCTGTTTTTT.

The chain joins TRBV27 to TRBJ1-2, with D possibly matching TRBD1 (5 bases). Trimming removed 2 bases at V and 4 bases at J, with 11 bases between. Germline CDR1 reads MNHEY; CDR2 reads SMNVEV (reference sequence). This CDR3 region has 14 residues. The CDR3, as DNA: TGTGCCAGCAGTTTACGGGCAGGGTCCTATGGCTACACCTTC. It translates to CASSLRAGSYGYTF.

As DNA, the CDR3 is TGTGCCAGCGTTAGCGGGGGAAACAATGAGCAGTTCTTC. It encodes CASVSGGNNEQFF. The chain employs TRBV27 and TRBJ2-1, with 9 bases identical to TRBD2. The CDR3 length is 13 residues. The germline gives CDR1 MNHEY, CDR2 SMNVEV (reference sequence). With 8 bases clipped from V and 5 bases from J, the junction kept 4 bases outside the gene matches.

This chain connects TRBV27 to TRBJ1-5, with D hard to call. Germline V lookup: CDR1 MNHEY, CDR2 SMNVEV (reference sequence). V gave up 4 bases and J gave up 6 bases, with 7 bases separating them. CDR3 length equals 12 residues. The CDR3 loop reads CASSSGFQPQHF. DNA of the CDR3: TGTGCCAGCAGTTCCGGGTTTCAGCCCCAGCATTTT.

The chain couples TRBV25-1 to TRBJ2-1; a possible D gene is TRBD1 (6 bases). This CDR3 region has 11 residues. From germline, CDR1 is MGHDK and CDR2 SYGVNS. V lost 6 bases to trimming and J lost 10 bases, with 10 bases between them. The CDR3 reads CASSRGQEQFF. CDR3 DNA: TGTGCCAGCAGCAGGGGTCAGGAGCAGTTCTTC.

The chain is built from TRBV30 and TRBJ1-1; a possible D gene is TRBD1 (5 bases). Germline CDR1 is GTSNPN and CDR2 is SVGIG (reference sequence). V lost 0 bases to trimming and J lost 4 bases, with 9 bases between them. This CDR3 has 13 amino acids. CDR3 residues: CAWSVGGSTEAFF. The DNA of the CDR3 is TGTGCCTGGAGTGTGGGGGGAAGCACTGAAGCTTTCTTT.

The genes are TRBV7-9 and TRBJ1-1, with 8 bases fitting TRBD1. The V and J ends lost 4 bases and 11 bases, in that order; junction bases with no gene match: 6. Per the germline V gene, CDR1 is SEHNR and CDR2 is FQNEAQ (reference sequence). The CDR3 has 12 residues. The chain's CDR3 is CASSSQGAWAFF. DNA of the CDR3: TGTGCCAGCAGCTCGCAGGGGGCGTGGGCTTTCTTT.

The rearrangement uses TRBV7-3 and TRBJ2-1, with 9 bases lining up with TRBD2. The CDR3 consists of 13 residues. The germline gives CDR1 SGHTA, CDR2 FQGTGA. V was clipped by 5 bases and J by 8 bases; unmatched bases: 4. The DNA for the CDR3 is TGTGCCAGCAGCCCGGGACTAGCACATGAGCAGTTCTTC. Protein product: CASSPGLAHEQFF.

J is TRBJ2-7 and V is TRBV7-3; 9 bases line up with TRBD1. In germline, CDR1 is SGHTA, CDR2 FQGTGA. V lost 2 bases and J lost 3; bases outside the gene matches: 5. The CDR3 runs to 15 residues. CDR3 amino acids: CASSLSGTGSYEQYF. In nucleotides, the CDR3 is TGTGCCAGCAGCTTATCTGGGACAGGGAGCTACGAGCAGTACTTC.

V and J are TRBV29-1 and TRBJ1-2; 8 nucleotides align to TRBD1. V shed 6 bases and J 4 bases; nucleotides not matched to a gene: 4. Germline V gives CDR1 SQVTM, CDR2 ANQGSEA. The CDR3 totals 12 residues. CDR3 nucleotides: TGCAGCGTCTGGACAGGGATCTATGGCTACACCTTC. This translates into CSVWTGIYGYTF.

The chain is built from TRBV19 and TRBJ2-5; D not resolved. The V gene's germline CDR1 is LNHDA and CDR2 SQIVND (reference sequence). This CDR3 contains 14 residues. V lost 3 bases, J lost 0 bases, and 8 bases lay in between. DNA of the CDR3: TGTGCCAGTAGTATTTTTCCAGACCAAGAGACCCAGTACTTC. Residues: CASSIFPDQETQYF.

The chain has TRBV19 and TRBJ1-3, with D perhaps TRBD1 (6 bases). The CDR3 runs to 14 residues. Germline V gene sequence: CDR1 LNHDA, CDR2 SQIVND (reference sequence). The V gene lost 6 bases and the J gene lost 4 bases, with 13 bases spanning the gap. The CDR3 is CASSFTGSGNTIYF. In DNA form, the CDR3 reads TGTGCCAGTAGCTTTACAGGGTCCGGAAACACCATATATTTT. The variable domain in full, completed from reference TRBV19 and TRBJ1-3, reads DGGITQSPKYLFRKEGQNVTLSCEQNLNHDAMYWYRQDPGQGLRLIYYSQIVNDFQKGDIAEGYSVSREKKESFPLTVTSAQKNPTAFYLCASSFTGSGNTIYFGEGSWLTVV.